This is a list of T cell receptor beta chains from one sample in a study of shared clonotypes between healthy human individuals. The data were produced by immunoSEQ multiplex PCR, yet TCRdb's version contains in-frame clones alone and is incomplete. The sample records about 1 million clones, approximately 76% being singletons. Sample: memory CD4+ T cells sorted from blood. All receptors come from a man aged 18 to 29 in good health. The CDR3 runs from the conserved cysteine through the conserved F or W.

v_call cdr3_aa
TRBV29-1 CSVPSRGGFTDTQYF
TRBV4-2 CASSQAHTKRGGEGEQYF
TRBV28 CASRTTGQGNEKLFF
TRBV28 CASSSLFAQHF
TRBV9 CASSSDPGTANSPLHF
TRBV19 CATLGNTGSNQPQHF
TRBV10-2 CASTAGLPSPLHF
TRBV4-1 CASSQGLFGLGQGRYEQYF
TRBV6-1 CASSEGTGNSYGYTF
TRBV7-2 CASSSGTSPSGNTIYF
TRBV10-3 CAISGWASGGGDTQYF
TRBV9 CASSEGTGRETQYF
TRBV18 CASSPGYVSTDTQYF
TRBV19 CASSTGKGTGGTDTQYF
TRBV30 CASSGRASHEQYF
TRBV27 CASSLERGPTGELFF
TRBV27 CASRTAGGLYNEQFF
TRBV28 CASNLPTNRYTEAFF
TRBV11-2 CASSLGTSGRQETQYF
TRBV6-1 CASSGLTGSYNEQFF
TRBV6-5 CASRSPGGWGYTF
TRBV28 CASSTPGLLSGYF
TRBV6-1 CASIKAGGGNQPQHF
TRBV5-6 CASSQRAGEDTQYF
TRBV4-2 CASSQPTVSGANVLTF
TRBV6-1 CASSPTSGFGNTIYF
TRBV6-1 CASSEGRVNTEAFF
TRBV9 CASSVLGGTEAFF
TRBV1 CTSSPHRREGAKNIQYF
TRBV29-1 CSVQGGPGRNTIYF
TRBV6-5 CASSPGTVNQPQHF
TRBV18 CASSPPSTGENEQFF
TRBV7-2 CASSLIPGSNQPQHF
TRBV11-2 CASRLDGNTEAFF